A single sample is the source of the 29 T cell receptor beta chains below, sequenced in a study. TCRdb fed the 5' RACE reads into MiXCR, producing one record per CDR3 protein. The sample yields 5,500 to 6,000 distinct CDR3 sequences, roughly 32% seen once. The material sequenced was memory CD4+ T cells sorted from a lymph node. Subset given: memory CD4+ T cells, CD4+CD45RO+CD25-. The receptors were sampled from a female donor with breast cancer.

In this sample, this clonotype is medium-sized. This chain joins TRBV11-2 and TRBJ2-5; D is unclear. Germline CDR1 reads SGHAT; CDR2 reads FQNNGV. This CDR3 contains 11 residues. V was shortened by 5 bases and J by 7 bases, with 8 bases between the two germline ends. The chain's CDR3 is CASSRTMTQYF. CDR3 sequence (DNA): TGTGCCAGCAGCCGAACCATGACCCAGTACTTC.

This clonotype is labeled as medium-sized. The chain employs TRBV5-1 and TRBJ2-2; 10 bases are a match to TRBD1. There are 16 residues in the CDR3. Germline V gene sequence: CDR1 SGHRS, CDR2 YFSETQ. The junction had 7 bases not matched to a gene; V was cut back by 7 bases and J by 1 base. CDR3 nucleotides: TGCGCCAGCCGCGAGGGGACAGGGGTGAACACCGGGGAGCTGTTTTTT. Its translation: CASREGTGVNTGELFF.

This clonotype is large by share. This chain links TRBV12-3 or TRBV12-4 with TRBJ2-6; perhaps D is TRBD1 or TRBD2 (5 bases each). Trimming removed 3 bases from V and 0 bases from J, with 9 bases in between. The CDR3 extends over 16 amino acids. DNA for the CDR3: TGTGCCAGCAGTTTTGGGGGATACTCTGGGGCCAACGTCCTGACTTTC. It translates to CASSFGGYSGANVLTF.

This sequence joins TRBV5-6 and TRBJ2-2; TRBD1 matches 8 bases. CDR3 size: 14 residues. Germline CDR1 SGHDT, CDR2 YYEEEE. V was clipped by 4 bases and J by 8 bases; unmatched bases: 7. Here the CDR3 reads CASSEWTGPGELFF. The DNA of the CDR3 is TGTGCCAGCAGCGAATGGACAGGGCCGGGGGAGCTGTTTTTT.

This clonotype was seen repeatedly, ten times or more. The rearrangement links TRBV30 to TRBJ1-2; D not certain. Germline CDR1 is GTSNPN and CDR2 is SVGIG (reference sequence). The germline V and J ends were trimmed by 0 bases and 4 bases, with 21 bases remaining between them. CDR3 length: 17 residues. Here the CDR3 DNA reads TGTGCCTGGAGTGTGACATGGCAGAACTACAACCTCTATGGCTACACCTTC. Its protein is CAWSVTWQNYNLYGYTF.

The J gene is TRBJ2-7, the V gene TRBV6-1; maybe TRBD2 (6 bases). Germline V lookup: CDR1 MNHNS, CDR2 SASEGT. CDR3 length: 14 residues. V was pared by 6 bases and J by 0 bases, with 12 bases between. The CDR3, as DNA: TGTGCCAGCAGCGGACTACGCAGCTCCTACGAGCAGTACTTC. It encodes CASSGLRSSYEQYF.

In this sample, this clonotype is medium-sized. The chain carries TRBV3-1 and TRBJ2-5; D is perhaps TRBD1 (6 bases). Trimming took 5 bases from V and 3 from J, leaving 10 bases between them. The CDR3 length is 13 residues. CDR1 LGHDT and CDR2 YNNKEL come from the germline V gene (reference sequence). The chain's CDR3 is CASSRTAEETQYF. In DNA, the CDR3 is TGTGCCAGCAGCAGGACAGCCGAAGAGACCCAGTACTTC.

Comments on this clonotype: This clone may be a read error of a much larger clone one base away. The chain couples TRBV6-5 to TRBJ1-6; TRBD1 matches 7 bases. CDR3 length: 15 amino acids. The germline gives CDR1 MNHEY, CDR2 SVGAGI. This CDR3 is CAGSYSTGTSSPLHF. In DNA form, the CDR3 reads TGTGCCGGCAGTTACTCGACAGGGACGAGTTCACCCCTCCACTTT.

Regarding this clonotype: A much larger clone differs by one base, so this may be a read error. The gene calls are TRBV11-2 and TRBJ2-5; D is ambiguous. Germline CDR1 is SGHAT and CDR2 is FQNNGV. There are 13 residues in the CDR3. V lost 5 bases and J 1 base, leaving 8 bases between the germline ends. In DNA, the CDR3 is TGTGCCAGCAGCCCGACGCCCCAAGAGACCCAGTACTTC. Protein: CASSPTPQETQYF.

By share, this clonotype ranks as large. For the CDR3, the DNA is TGTGCCAGCAGTTACCCGAACAGGGCCGGCGGTACCGGGGAGCTGTTTTTT. It yields the protein CASSYPNRAGGTGELFF. V usage is TRBV6-6 and J usage is TRBJ2-2, with TRBD1 as a possible D gene (6 bases). The CDR3 consists of 17 residues. CDR1 and CDR2 (germline): MNHNY, SVGAGI (reference sequence). V was shortened by 2 bases and J by 5 bases, with 18 bases between the two germline ends.

This clonotype occurred many times. The rearrangement joins TRBV29-1 to TRBJ2-7; D unresolved. V lost 8 bases and J 5 bases, leaving 22 bases between the germline ends. The germline gives CDR1 SQVTM, CDR2 ANQGSEA. CDR3 size: 14 residues. Here the CDR3 reads CSSKYCRSFNEQYF. CDR3 coding DNA: TGCAGCTCCAAGTATTGCAGGTCCTTCAACGAGCAGTACTTC.

On this clonotype itself: Its ends do not fully match the called genes, so a read error is possible. In DNA form, the CDR3 reads TGCGCCAGCAGCTTGAGGCGGAGGACCTATGGCCACACCTTC. Its translation: CASSLRRRTYGHTF. This chain joins TRBV5-1 and TRBJ1-2; D unclear. The CDR3 consists of 14 residues. The germline CDR1 and CDR2 sequences are SGHRS and YFSETQ.

The gene calls are TRBV5-1 and TRBJ1-5, with D possibly being TRBD1 (5 bases). With 2 bases removed from V and 11 bases from J, the gap between germline ends came to 20 bases. CDR1 is SGHRS, CDR2 YFSETQ, per germline. CDR3 length: 15 residues. The CDR3 bases are TGCGCCAGCAGCTTTTCAGGGTTTGGTCAAGAGACCCAGCATTTT. This encodes CASSFSGFGQETQHF.

This clonotype is deemed medium-sized (0.01 to 0.1%). CDR3 sequence reads: CASSLDGASTDTQYF. The CDR3, as DNA: TGCGCCAGCAGCTTGGACGGCGCTAGCACAGATACGCAGTATTTT. This chain connects TRBV5-1 to TRBJ2-3; D ambiguous. The germline gives CDR1 SGHRS, CDR2 YFSETQ. V lost 0 bases and J 0 bases, leaving 8 bases between the germline ends. The CDR3 sequence is 15 residues long.

Judged by abundance, this clonotype is medium-sized. This chain uses TRBV7-7 with TRBJ2-5; TRBD1 matches at 8 bases. J gave up 4 bases and V 3 bases, and 1 base lay outside the gene matches. CDR3 length equals 13 residues. CDR1 SSHAT and CDR2 FNYEAQ come from the germline V gene (reference sequence). DNA for the CDR3: TGTGCCAGCAGCTTCGGACAGGGAGAGACCCAGTACTTC. Translated, it gives CASSFGQGETQYF.

For the CDR3, the DNA is TGTGCCAGCAGTTTTGGGAAAGGCTATGGCTACACCTTC. This translates into CASSFGKGYGYTF. The chain couples TRBV12-3 or TRBV12-4 to TRBJ1-2; no reliable D call. This CDR3 has 13 amino acids. Trimming removed 3 bases from V and 4 bases from J, with 9 bases in between.

The chain combines TRBV15 with TRBJ2-7, with 10 bases fitting TRBD2. The CDR3 sequence is 15 residues long. With V trimmed by 6 bases and J by 5 bases, 10 bases remained unmatched. CDR1 is LNHNV and CDR2 is YYDKDF in the germline V gene (reference sequence). CDR3 in DNA: TGTGCCACCAGTTCCACTAGCGGGATTTTCGACGAGCAGTACTTC. It specifies CATSSTSGIFDEQYF.

This clonotype was counted only a few times. This rearrangement joins TRBV3-1 to TRBJ2-3, with 7 bases identical to TRBD2. The CDR3 has 16 amino acids. J was trimmed by 2 bases and V by 2 bases; bases with no gene match: 7. Germline-derived CDR1 and CDR2 are LGHDT and YNNKEL (reference sequence). CDR3 loop: CASSQQTSAVTDTQYF. The CDR3 DNA is TGTGCCAGCAGCCAACAAACTAGCGCGGTCACAGATACGCAGTATTTT.

J is TRBJ2-1 and V is TRBV6-5, with 9 bases lining up with TRBD2. V lost 5 bases and J lost 2; bases outside the gene matches: 7. There are 16 residues in the CDR3. Germline CDR1 MNHEY, CDR2 SVGAGI. The CDR3 coding sequence is TGTGCCAGCAGTCCCCGTGGCGGGAGGGCCTACAATGAGCAGTTCTTC. It yields the protein CASSPRGGRAYNEQFF.

The chain combines TRBV5-1 with TRBJ2-5; 9 bases match TRBD1. The trim removed 0 bases at V and 9 bases at J, leaving 9 bases unmatched. Germline V gene sequence: CDR1 SGHRS, CDR2 YFSETQ. This CDR3 comprises 15 residues. The chain's CDR3 is CASSLAAGQGTAQYF. CDR3 bases: TGCGCCAGCAGCTTGGCTGCGGGACAGGGCACGGCCCAGTACTTC.

In this sample, this clonotype turned up many times. The rearrangement uses TRBV2 and TRBJ2-3; no firm D call. V shed 10 bases and J shed 5 bases, with 10 bases lying between them. The germline CDR1 and CDR2 sequences are SNHLY and FYNNEI. CDR3 length equals 11 residues. The CDR3 DNA is TGTGCCACCCAGTTGGTAGATACGCAGTATTTT. It codes for CATQLVDTQYF.

This clonotype counts as medium-sized. For the CDR3, the DNA is TGCGCCAGCAGCTTGGGCCACGAAGGGACCGGGGAGCTGTTTTTT. Its translation: CASSLGHEGTGELFF. The chain uses TRBV5-1 and TRBJ2-2; D gene ambiguous. This CDR3 has 15 amino acids. The germline CDR1 and CDR2 sequences are SGHRS and YFSETQ. V shed 0 bases and J shed 5 bases, with 11 bases lying between them.

The chain is built from TRBV28 and TRBJ1-2; no firm D call. The V gene's germline CDR1 is MDHEN and CDR2 SYDVKM. The CDR3 sequence is 13 residues long. V was trimmed by 10 bases and J by 2 bases, leaving 14 bases between them. CDR3 bases: TGTGCCATAACGGAGGCCGGCAACTATGGCTACACCTTC. Its translation: CAITEAGNYGYTF.

This clonotype has ten or more counts. The rearrangement links TRBV29-1 to TRBJ2-7, with 9 bases lining up with TRBD1. Trimming cost V 6 bases and J 2 bases; bases outside gene matches: 8. There are 14 residues in the CDR3. CDR1 and CDR2 (germline): SQVTM, ANQGSEA. The chain's CDR3 is CSVGDRVSPYEQYF. The CDR3 DNA follows: TGCAGCGTGGGGGACAGGGTAAGCCCCTACGAGCAGTACTTC.

This clonotype is medium-sized in the sample. This rearrangement joins TRBV5-1 to TRBJ2-5; perhaps TRBD2 as D (7 bases). This CDR3 contains 17 residues. Germline CDR1 reads SGHRS; CDR2 reads YFSETQ. The V end was cut by 3 bases, the J end by 3 bases, with 21 bases between. The CDR3 spells CASSSGLMSGDKETQYF. CDR3 nucleotide sequence: TGCGCCAGCAGCTCGGGTCTTATGAGCGGGGACAAAGAGACCCAGTACTTC.

This clonotype was seen repeatedly, ten times or more. This rearrangement joins TRBV2 to TRBJ1-2; 9 nucleotides line up with TRBD1. CDR3 size: 13 residues. Germline loops: CDR1 SNHLY, CDR2 FYNNEI. V dropped 6 bases and J dropped 2; count of bases not matched to a gene: 1. CDR3 in DNA: TGTGCCAGCAGCGGACAGGGGAACTATGGCTACACCTTC. Its protein product is CASSGQGNYGYTF.

Only a few counts were recorded for this clonotype. A much larger clone differs by one base, so this may be a read error. The chain carries TRBV5-6 and TRBJ2-2, with 9 positions matching TRBD1. Germline V gene lookup returns CDR1 SGHDT and CDR2 YYEEEE. The CDR3 runs to 15 residues. V trimming: 2 bases; J trimming: 4 bases; junction bases outside the gene matches: 3. DNA for the CDR3: TGTGCCAGCAGCTTTGGGACAGGGTGCACCGGGGAGCTGTTTTTT. It is translated as CASSFGTGCTGELFF.

The table lists this clonotype with many counts. The chain links TRBV7-9 to TRBJ2-2; 7 nucleotides match TRBD1. The CDR3 contains 14 residues. Germline CDR1 and CDR2: SEHNR and FQNEAQ (reference sequence). J gave up 2 bases and V 9 bases, and 6 bases lay outside the gene matches. The CDR3 region is CASRTGINTGELFF. CDR3 nucleotides: TGTGCCAGTCGGACAGGCATCAACACCGGGGAGCTGTTTTTT. The full variable domain, completed using reference TRBV7-9 and TRBJ2-2, is DTGVSQNPRHKITKRGQNVTFRCDPISEHNRLYWYRQTLGQGPEFLTYFQNEAQLEKSRLLSDRFSAERPKGSFSTLEIQRTEQGDSAMYLCASRTGINTGELFFGEGSRLTVL.

This chain links TRBV3-1 with TRBJ1-5; TRBD1 might be the D (6 bases). V dropped 5 bases and J dropped 8 bases, with 13 bases sitting between them. Germline lookup yields CDR1 LGHDT and CDR2 YNNKEL (reference sequence). CDR3 length equals 13 residues. CDR3 nucleotides: TGTGCCAGCAGCAGGGGGACATCTAAGCCCCAGCATTTT. As protein: CASSRGTSKPQHF.